The next 27 T cell receptor beta chains were all read from a single sample in a study of control samples from healthy donors and cancer patients. Sequencing used immunoSEQ multiplex PCR; TCRdb keeps in-frame clones, though not all of them. The table lists 150,000 or so clones, over 85% of them singletons. The sample taken for sequencing was blood. The receptors originated from a woman in her thirties or forties in good health.

The genes are TRBV2 and TRBJ1-5, with 7 bases identical to TRBD1. The J segment lost 2 bases and the V segment lost 7 bases, leaving 5 bases of the junction unmatched. The CDR3 has 14 amino acids. Germline V gene lookup returns CDR1 SNHLY and CDR2 FYNNEI. CDR3 loop: CASTPGQGNQPQHF. CDR3 DNA sequence: TGTGCCAGCACCCCCGGACAGGGCAATCAGCCCCAGCATTTT. The complete variable domain, with remaining parts taken from reference TRBV2 and TRBJ1-5, reads EPEVTQTPSHQVTQMGQEVILRCVPISNHLYFYWYRQILGQKVEFLVSFYNNEISEKSEIFDDQFSVERPDGSNFTLKIRSTKLEDSAMYFCASTPGQGNQPQHFGDGTRLSIL.

The CDR3 sequence: CASSLGRDQPQHF. The CDR3 DNA sequence: TGTGCCAGCAGCTTAGGCAGGGATCAGCCCCAGCATTTT. V is TRBV11-2 and J is TRBJ1-5; TRBD1 is a possible D gene (5 bases). The germline gives CDR1 SGHAT, CDR2 FQNNGV. The CDR3 spans 13 residues. Trimming took off 1 base at V and 5 bases at J, with 6 bases between the two ends.

The chain is built from TRBV27 and TRBJ1-1; D is unclear. The V and J ends lost 7 bases and 8 bases respectively, with 11 bases between them. The length of the CDR3 is 11 residues. Germline V gives CDR1 MNHEY, CDR2 SMNVEV (reference sequence). CDR3 protein: CASIKGREAFF. CDR3 sequence (DNA): TGTGCCAGCATCAAAGGTAGGGAAGCTTTCTTT.

The CDR3 nucleotides read TGCGCCAGCAGCCAAGAGTTTCAAGTTGAAGCTTTCTTT. Translation: CASSQEFQVEAFF. The chain recombines TRBV4-1 with TRBJ1-1; D gene ambiguous. With 0 bases removed from V and 7 bases from J, the gap between germline ends came to 9 bases. Germline CDR1 MGHRA, CDR2 YSYEKL. This CDR3 comprises 13 residues.

The chain is built from TRBV6-5 and TRBJ1-1, with D perhaps TRBD1 (5 bases). Per the germline V gene, CDR1 is MNHEY and CDR2 is SVGAGI. The V end was cut by 7 bases, the J end by 7 bases, with 19 bases between. CDR3 length: 14 residues. The CDR3 loop is CASTFPGPVGEAFF. The CDR3 nucleotides read TGTGCCAGCACTTTTCCGGGACCAGTAGGTGAAGCTTTCTTT.

The CDR3 region has the DNA TGTGCCAGCAGCTTAGCGAGGACAGGGGTACGGGCTTACAATGAGCAGTTCTTC. Protein sequence: CASSLARTGVRAYNEQFF. This sequence joins TRBV7-9 and TRBJ2-1, with 9 bases identical to TRBD1. The junction had 10 bases not matched to a gene; V was cut back by 0 bases and J by 4 bases. The CDR3 sequence is 18 residues long. Germline V CDR1 and CDR2: SEHNR, FQNEAQ (reference sequence).

The rearrangement uses TRBV11-2 and TRBJ1-2, with D tentatively TRBD1 (6 bases). The CDR3 runs 14 residues. Trimming stripped 2 bases from V and 0 bases from J, with 7 bases between. Germline V gene lookup returns CDR1 SGHAT and CDR2 FQNNGV. The CDR3 DNA sequence: TGTGCCAGCAGCTTAAGGGACACTAACTATGGCTACACCTTC. It codes for CASSLRDTNYGYTF.

This chain connects TRBV7-9 to TRBJ2-7; 7 nucleotides align to TRBD2. Germline assignment: CDR1 SEHNR and CDR2 FQNEAQ (reference sequence). CDR3 size: 14 residues. The V gene end was trimmed by 8 bases and the J gene end by 4 bases; junction bases not matched to a gene: 11. The DNA of the CDR3 is TGTGCCAGCTCTAGGGGCCTAGCGGAGTACGAGCAGTACTTC. It encodes CASSRGLAEYEQYF.

The chain has TRBV4-3 and TRBJ1-1, with D tentatively TRBD1 (5 bases). Germline V gene sequence: CDR1 LGHNA, CDR2 YSLEER. This CDR3 region has 15 residues. V was clipped by 2 bases and J by 5 bases, with 15 bases between them. The CDR3 sequence is CASSQNPGGWTEAFF. In DNA, the CDR3 is TGCGCCAGCAGCCAAAACCCGGGGGGGTGGACTGAAGCTTTCTTT.

This clone appeared a single time. This chain links TRBV21-1 with TRBJ2-7; TRBD1, the table's D call, was not compared with the DNA. TRBV21-1 is given as a pseudogene. The CDR3 has 16 amino acids. CDR3 in amino acids: CASPRTYDRGYREQYF. CDR3 bases: TGTGCCAGCCCCCGAACCTATGACAGGGGGTATCGCGAGCAGTACTTC.

The chain is built from TRBV2 and TRBJ1-3; 8 nucleotides match TRBD1. The CDR3 sequence is 15 residues long. Germline trimming cut 5 bases from V and 4 bases from J; bases unmatched to any gene: 7. Germline CDR1 is SNHLY and CDR2 is FYNNEI. This chain's CDR3 is CASSNSRGPGNTIYF. The CDR3 DNA follows: TGTGCCAGCAGTAACAGCAGGGGGCCGGGAAACACCATATATTTT.

This clone was seen just once. The V and J genes are TRBV10-3 and TRBJ2-1; TRBD2 might be the D (6 bases). Germline V CDR1 and CDR2: ENHRY, SYGVKD. V lost 0 bases and J lost 9, with 9 bases in between. This CDR3 region has 13 residues. The CDR3 DNA is TGTGCCATCAGTGAGTCGTCGGAGGGTGAGCAGTTCTTC. Its translation: CAISESSEGEQFF.

This chain joins TRBV27 and TRBJ1-6; no firm D call. The CDR3 is 17 amino acids. Per germline, CDR1 MNHEY and CDR2 SMNVEV (reference sequence). Deletions cut 0 bases from V and 2 bases from J, with 11 bases between. CDR3 residues: CASSLSAEVAYNSPLHF. In DNA form, the CDR3 reads TGTGCCAGCAGTTTATCGGCGGAGGTCGCCTATAATTCACCCCTCCACTTT.

This chain joins TRBV7-9 and TRBJ2-7, with 9 bases identical to TRBD1. The V segment lost 5 bases and the J segment 4 bases; nucleotides outside the gene matches: 12. Germline V gene sequence: CDR1 SEHNR, CDR2 FQNEAQ (reference sequence). The CDR3 runs to 16 residues. This CDR3 reads CASSPNRGGQGYEQYF. The DNA for the CDR3 is TGTGCCAGCAGCCCAAACAGGGGGGGACAGGGTTACGAGCAGTACTTC.

The chain combines TRBV27 with TRBJ1-2; D might be TRBD1 (6 bases). Looked up from germline, CDR1 is MNHEY and CDR2 is SMNVEV (reference sequence). The germline V and J ends were trimmed by 5 bases and 7 bases, with 20 bases remaining between them. This CDR3 is built from 15 residues. The CDR3 loop reads CASSPRGGGGRGYTF. The CDR3 nucleotides are TGTGCCAGCAGTCCCCGGGGGGGAGGGGGACGTGGCTACACCTTC.

The genes are TRBV3-1 (or the pseudogene TRBV3-2) and TRBJ1-1, with 10 positions matching TRBD1. The length of the CDR3 is 16 residues. CDR1 is LGHDT, CDR2 YNNKEL, per germline (reference sequence). Trimming cost V 4 bases and J 1 base; bases outside gene matches: 6. CDR3 sequence reads: CASSRGDRGGNTEAFF. The CDR3 region has the DNA TGTGCCAGCAGCCGCGGGGACAGGGGTGGGAACACTGAAGCTTTCTTT.

This chain connects TRBV15 to TRBJ1-2, with D perhaps matching TRBD1 (6 bases). V was pared by 2 bases and J by 3 bases, with 19 bases between. CDR3 size: 17 residues. Per germline, CDR1 LNHNV and CDR2 YYDKDF (reference sequence). Here the CDR3 reads CATSRSPTMDRDYGYTF. The DNA of the CDR3 is TGTGCCACCAGCAGATCCCCCACCATGGACAGAGACTATGGCTACACCTTC. Combining the CDR3 with reference TRBV15 and TRBJ1-2 gives the whole variable domain DAMVIQNPRYQVTQFGKPVTLSCSQTLNHNVMYWYQQKSSQAPKLLFHYYDKDFNNEADTPDNFQSRRPNTSFCFLDIRSPGLGDTAMYLCATSRSPTMDRDYGYTFGSGTRLTVV.

The chain employs TRBV10-3 and TRBJ2-3, with D perhaps matching TRBD1 (6 bases). Germline CDR1 and CDR2: ENHRY and SYGVKD. V lost 7 bases, J lost 2 bases, and 10 bases lay in between. CDR3 size: 13 residues. The CDR3 loop reads CAIMGTSTDTQYF. The CDR3 DNA sequence: TGTGCCATCATGGGGACATCCACAGATACGCAGTATTTT.

The chain employs TRBV19 and TRBJ2-7; 8 nucleotides agree with TRBD2. Germline V lookup: CDR1 LNHDA, CDR2 SQIVND (reference sequence). After removal of 11 bases from V and 3 bases from J, the junction contained 9 bases not matched to a gene. The CDR3 is 13 amino acids. CDR3: CAVGGERGYEQYF. The CDR3 DNA is TGTGCCGTCGGGGGGGAAAGAGGCTACGAGCAGTACTTC.

This chain uses TRBV27 with TRBJ1-1, with D unresolved. Looked up from germline, CDR1 is MNHEY and CDR2 is SMNVEV (reference sequence). Trimming took 4 bases from V and 0 from J, leaving 6 bases between them. The CDR3 has 13 amino acids. The CDR3 DNA is TGTGCCAGCAGTTCCGAATTGAACACTGAAGCTTTCTTT. Translating gives CASSSELNTEAFF.

A single count supports this clone. The rearrangement links TRBV28 to TRBJ1-5, with unresolved D. V was trimmed by 5 bases and J by 5 bases, leaving 10 bases between them. Germline V gene lookup returns CDR1 MDHEN and CDR2 SYDVKM. This CDR3 comprises 13 residues. CDR3 bases: TGTGCCAGCAGTGCCCCAAATTATCAGCCCCAGCATTTT. Protein: CASSAPNYQPQHF.

This rearrangement joins TRBV7-3 to TRBJ2-1, with TRBD1 matching 8 bases. The CDR3 consists of 16 residues. Unmatched junction bases numbered 11, after V lost 5 bases and J lost 5 bases. Per germline, CDR1 SGHTA and CDR2 FQGTGA. CDR3 bases: TGTGCCAGCAGCCTGACAGGGGCCATCACCCACAATGAGCAGTTCTTC. Translated: CASSLTGAITHNEQFF.

The V and J genes are TRBV9 and TRBJ1-3; D is uncertain. Germline lookup yields CDR1 SGDLS and CDR2 YYNGEE. The V end was cut by 4 bases, the J end by 4 bases, with 12 bases between. This CDR3 has 14 amino acids. In DNA, the CDR3 is TGTGCCAGCAGCCGAACTACCTCCGGAAACACCATATATTTT. It translates to CASSRTTSGNTIYF.

The table lists this clone with a count of one. V gene TRBV6-2 or TRBV6-3 combines with J gene TRBJ2-5; unclear D gene. Germline CDR1 reads MNHEY; CDR2 reads SVGEGT. This CDR3 comprises 14 residues. The V end was cut by 1 base, the J end by 3 bases, with 9 bases between. CDR3 sequence reads: CASSYFRKEETQYF. In DNA, the CDR3 is TGTGCCAGCAGTTACTTTCGGAAAGAAGAGACCCAGTACTTC.

The chain couples TRBV11-2 to TRBJ2-1, with TRBD1 matching over 9 bases. J gave up 5 bases and V 5 bases, and 7 bases lay outside the gene matches. Germline-derived CDR1 and CDR2 are SGHAT and FQNNGV. The CDR3 totals 15 residues. The CDR3 nucleotides read TGTGCCAGCAGCCTGGGACAGGGCATCCACAATGAGCAGTTCTTC. It is translated as CASSLGQGIHNEQFF.

This clone was recorded once. This chain uses TRBV24-1 with TRBJ2-5; D is unclear. V dropped 4 bases and J dropped 0 bases, with 11 bases sitting between them. The CDR3 has 15 amino acids. Germline CDR1 is KGHDR and CDR2 is SFDVKD. The CDR3, as DNA: TGTGCCACCAGTGACTCTACAGCGTACCAAGAGACCCAGTACTTC. Its protein product is CATSDSTAYQETQYF.

J is TRBJ1-6 and V is TRBV28; 11 bases are a match to TRBD1. The CDR3 is 16 residues long. V dropped 2 bases and J dropped 7; count of bases not matched to a gene: 4. Germline-derived CDR1 and CDR2 are MDHEN and SYDVKM. The CDR3 region is CASSLGTGGRNSPLHF. The CDR3 DNA follows: TGTGCCAGCAGTTTAGGGACAGGGGGTCGCAATTCACCCCTCCACTTT.